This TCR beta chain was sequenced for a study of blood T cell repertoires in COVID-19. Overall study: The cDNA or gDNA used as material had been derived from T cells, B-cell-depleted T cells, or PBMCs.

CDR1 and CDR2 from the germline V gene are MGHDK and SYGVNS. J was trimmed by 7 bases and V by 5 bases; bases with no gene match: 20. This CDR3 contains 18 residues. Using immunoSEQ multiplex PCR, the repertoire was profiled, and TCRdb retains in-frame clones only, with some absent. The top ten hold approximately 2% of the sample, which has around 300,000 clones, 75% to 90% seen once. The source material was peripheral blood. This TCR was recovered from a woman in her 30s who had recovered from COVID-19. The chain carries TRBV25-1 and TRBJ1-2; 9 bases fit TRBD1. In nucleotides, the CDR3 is TGTGCCAGCAGTCCTACTAACGACGGACAGGGGAGATCTAGTGGCTACACCTTC. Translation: CASSPTNDGQGRSSGYTF.